The present T cell receptor (beta chain) was sequenced within a study of cytomegalovirus exposure and HLA in healthy donors. Whole-study results and caveats: A missense DCLRE1C variant was associated with V- and J-gene trimming of TCR beta chains in a later analysis, and an independent cohort replicated the association. TCR beta sequences reportedly predicted most subjects' HLA-A and HLA-B alleles accurately.

A multiplex PCR was run with 60 Vbeta primers and 13 Jbeta primers. As originally analysed: About 11 million of 70 million to 80 million unique TCR beta chains were shared, per a later count. Repertoires were generated with immunoSEQ multiplex PCR, while TCRdb's copy carries only in-frame clones and drops some. V and J calls and clone size are given by that table; D and trimming were obtained from the DNA. The sample lists 120,000 or so clones, about 80% occurring once. The V end was cut by 4 bases, the J end by 5 bases, with 14 bases between. The CDR3 loop spans 14 amino acids. Germline loops: CDR1 MNHNS, CDR2 SASEGT. As for this clone: Its target is not known.

The rearrangement joins TRBV6-1 to TRBJ1-2; the D gene is possibly TRBD1 (6 bases). This TCR was sampled from a female donor in good health and CMV-seropositive. The sample consisted of PBMCs. In nucleotides, the CDR3 is TGTGCCAGCAGTGTTGGGACAAACTATTATGGCTACACCTTC. Translating it yields CASSVGTNYYGYTF.